This note documents a single T cell receptor beta chain sequence. Its antigen remains undetermined. The sample holds no much larger clone one base away, and base qualities are not on file. The data are from a study of blood T cell repertoires in COVID-19 (dated by TCRdb to 2019 to 2021). Regarding the study in general: Samples from collaborators originated in the United States, Italy and Spain and spanned both the acute and convalescent phases of COVID-19. The samples were drawn from two sources: the first 160 participants of the ongoing ImmuneRACE study, and 1,254 subjects contributed by 6 global collaborators. Deeply sampled blood TCRbeta repertoires from subjects exposed to, actively infected with, or recovered from COVID-19 were included in the dataset. Where available, HLA class I and class II types were obtained from metadata supplied by the sample provider rather than from assay-based typing. The material from the prospective study consisted of cDNA or gDNA derived from T cells, B-cell-depleted T cells, or PBMCs. The repertoires were made available in a free public database intended to serve as a resource for research on the immune response to SARS-CoV-2. Nearly every sample came with metadata listing a de-identified subject ID, COVID-19 status, age in years and sex.

Study-wide conclusions, independent of this receptor: The amount of clinical and demographic metadata varied by source and participant and was provided uncurated.

TCRbeta CDR3 regions were amplified from genomic DNA using the immunoSEQ Assay, a bias-controlled multiplex PCR. The original pipeline was this. Nucleated cell counts per sample were estimated from amplification of reference gene primers within the assay. Sequence reads were collapsed and filtered to measure the absolute abundance of every unique TCRbeta CDR3 rearrangement. For each sample, productive Simpson clonality was calculated as the square root of Simpson's diversity index across productive rearrangements. TCRdb obtained this table from immuneACCESS and retained in-frame rearrangements with V and J assigned. These tables miss some clones; where compared with another copy, unresolved V genes account for less than half of the shortfall, and the remainder is unexplained. The V and J calls and clone size are taken from that table; D and trimming were inferred from the DNA. A total of around 140,000 clones appear in this sample, 80% of them only once. Clones ranked in the top ten supply 3.5% of the sample.

A second Seattle source provided samples from volunteer blood donors who had recovered from COVID-19. The collaborating institutions used their own protocols to collect whole blood in K2EDTA tubes. For TCRbeta analysis, collaborators shipped samples in one of three forms: frozen whole blood, isolated PBMCs, or DNA extracted from either of those sample types. There are 12 amino acids in the CDR3, from cysteine to phenylalanine inclusive. Solely the CDR3 DNA is kept, with 36 bases framed from the first base. Reading the germline V gene gives CDR1 SGHTS and CDR2 YDEGEE. The V and J ends are trimmed by 3 bases and 3 bases, leaving 7 bases between them.

This sequence was found in a man in his 70s who had recovered from COVID-19. The chain couples TRBV5-8 to TRBJ2-7; the D gene identity is not certain. Material: peripheral blood. The DNA sequence follows: TGTGCCAGCAGCTCGCCCAGCTACGAGCAGTACTTC. This translates into CASSSPSYEQYF.